The source of this T cell receptor (beta chain) is a study of shared clonotypes between healthy human individuals. There are 14 residues in the CDR3. The V end lost 2 bases, the J end lost 8 bases, and 12 bases lay between the germline ends. The V gene's germline CDR1 is SGHTA and CDR2 FQGTGA. The protocol was immunoSEQ multiplex PCR, while the TCRdb copy is restricted to in-frame clones and leaves out a portion. In the table there are 110,000 or so clones, roughly 70% of which are singletons. The TCR was taken from a woman in her thirties in good health. The chain employs TRBV7-3 and TRBJ1-4; D might be TRBD1 (5 bases). Sequencing input: memory CD8+ T cells sorted from blood. Subset in this sample: CD45RO+ cells pooled with CCR7-negative TemRA cells. DNA of the CDR3: TGTGCCAGCAGCTTAGGGGGTCTAAGGGAAAAACTGTTTTTT. Protein product: CASSLGGLREKLFF. Filled out from reference TRBV7-3 and TRBJ1-4, the complete variable domain reads GAGVSQTPSNKVTEKGKYVELRCDPISGHTALYWYRQSLGQGPEFLIYFQGTGAADDSGLPNDRFFAVRPEGSVSTLKIQRTERGDSAVYLCASSLGGLREKLFFGSGTQLSVL.